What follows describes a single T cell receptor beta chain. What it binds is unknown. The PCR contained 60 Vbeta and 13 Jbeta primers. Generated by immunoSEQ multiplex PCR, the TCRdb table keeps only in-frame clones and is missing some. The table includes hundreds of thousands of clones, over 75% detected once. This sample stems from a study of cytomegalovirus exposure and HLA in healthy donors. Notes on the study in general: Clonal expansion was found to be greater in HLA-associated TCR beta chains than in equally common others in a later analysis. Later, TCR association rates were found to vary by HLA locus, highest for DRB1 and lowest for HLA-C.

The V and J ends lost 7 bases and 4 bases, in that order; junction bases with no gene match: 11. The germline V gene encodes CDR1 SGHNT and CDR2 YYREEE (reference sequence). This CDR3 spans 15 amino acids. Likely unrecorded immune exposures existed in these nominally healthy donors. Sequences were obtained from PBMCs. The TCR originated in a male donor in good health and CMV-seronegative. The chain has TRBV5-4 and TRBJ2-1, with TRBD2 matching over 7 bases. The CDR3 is CASVGGGTAYNEQFF. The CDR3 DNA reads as TGTGCCAGCGTGGGGGGGGGAACAGCTTACAATGAGCAGTTCTTC.